What follows are 6 T cell receptor beta chains derived from one specimen sequenced in a study of T cell changes during pregnancy in multiple sclerosis (dated by TCRdb to the late 2010s). Library preparation used the immunoSEQ multiplex PCR assay. TCRdb's version of the immuneACCESS table is confined to in-frame rearrangements and falls short of the full clone set. An unresolved V gene accounts for under half of the shortfall where checked; the remainder is of unknown origin. The sample table holds around 57,000 clones, of which 91% were seen once. About 2.2% of the sample belongs to the ten largest clones. Sequencing used peripheral blood, obtained in the third trimester of pregnancy. The receptors originated from a female donor in good health, enrolled as a control in a pregnancy study.

As DNA, the CDR3 is TGTGCCTGTAAAAGCGGCAATGAGCAGTTCTTC. This translates into CACKSGNEQFF. The chain links TRBV30 to TRBJ2-1; D perhaps matches TRBD2 (5 bases). The CDR3 loop spans 11 amino acids. Trimming shortened V by 6 bases and J by 6 bases, and 9 bases separated the two germline ends. CDR1 and CDR2 (germline): GTSNPN, SVGIG (reference sequence).

This clone was observed a handful of times. This chain joins TRBV6-4 and TRBJ1-6; D gene unclear. CDR1 is MRHNA, CDR2 SNTAGT, per germline. The CDR3 is made up of 14 amino acids. Trimming removed 3 bases at V and 7 bases at J, with 10 bases between. The CDR3 protein is CASSEEVTNSPLHF. The CDR3 DNA sequence: TGTGCCAGCAGTGAAGAGGTTACGAATTCACCCCTCCACTTT.

The CDR3 loop reads CASRGKGAPYEQYF. The CDR3 coding sequence is TGTGCCAGCAGAGGGAAGGGGGCCCCCTACGAGCAGTACTTC. The chain links TRBV2 to TRBJ2-7, with TRBD1 identical over 7 bases. Losses at the gene ends were 6 bases for V and 2 bases for J; bases not matched to a gene: 7. Germline lookup yields CDR1 SNHLY and CDR2 FYNNEI. The CDR3 extends over 14 amino acids.

The genes are TRBV9 and TRBJ1-2; 7 nucleotides align to TRBD1. Germline V gene sequence: CDR1 SGDLS, CDR2 YYNGEE. The trim removed 4 bases at V and 5 bases at J, leaving 14 bases unmatched. The CDR3 runs to 16 residues. CDR3 coding DNA: TGTGCCAGCAGCAAAACTGATTTGACAGGGAGGTATGGCTACACCTTC. Translation: CASSKTDLTGRYGYTF.

The V gene is TRBV29-1, the J gene TRBJ2-1; 7 bases line up with TRBD2. The CDR3 runs 16 residues. In germline, CDR1 is SQVTM, CDR2 ANQGSEA. J lost 1 base, V lost 5 bases, and 11 bases had no gene match. The CDR3 DNA follows: TGCAGCGTTTGGGCGGGGGATAATTTATCCTACAATGAGCAGTTCTTC. Its translation: CSVWAGDNLSYNEQFF.

The V call is TRBV2, the J call TRBJ2-1; 9 nucleotides match TRBD2. CDR1 SNHLY and CDR2 FYNNEI come from the germline V gene. V gave up 4 bases and J gave up 7 bases; unmatched junction bases: 2. The CDR3 contains 13 residues. The chain's CDR3 is CASSALAGNEQFF. As DNA, the CDR3 is TGTGCCAGCAGTGCCCTAGCGGGGAATGAGCAGTTCTTC.